This T cell receptor beta chain is from a study of cytomegalovirus exposure and HLA in healthy donors. Germline CDR1 is MNHEY and CDR2 is SMNVEV (reference sequence). V dropped 3 bases and J dropped 0 bases, with 16 bases sitting between them. The CDR3 has 17 amino acids. Primers for the PCR totalled 60 Vbeta and 13 Jbeta. This table comes from immunoSEQ multiplex PCR, and its TCRdb copy is limited to in-frame clones, with some not included. The sample holds about 160,000 clones, around 77% seen once. The chain carries TRBV27 and TRBJ2-3, with D perhaps TRBD1 (6 bases). The specimen was PBMCs. The sequence came from a man aged 60-69 years in good health and CMV-seronegative. This CDR3 is CASSFSQGSGSTDTQYF. DNA of the CDR3: TGTGCCAGCAGTTTTTCACAGGGCTCGGGTAGCACAGATACGCAGTATTTT.